Listed below are T cell receptor beta chains from one sample, sequenced in a study of high-grade serous ovarian cancer treatment subgroups. The assay was immunoSEQ multiplex PCR, and TCRdb's table has in-frame clones only and misses some. The sample records around 30,000 clones, around 80% being singletons. The sequenced sample was tumor tissue. These receptor sequences come from a human donor with high-grade serous ovarian cancer. The CDR3 runs from the conserved cysteine through the conserved F or W. The order of the fields is CDR3 DNA, CDR3 protein, J gene, V gene, D gene, clone size. D genes are given only for firm matches. Size is omitted from some rows. Given values are once, few, many or a class for expanded clones.

TGTGCCTGGAGTGTTAGCTCGGCAACTGGGACCCTCCACTTT	CAWSVSSATGTLHF	TRBJ1-6	TRBV30	.	.
TGCAGCGTTTACCGGGACAAGAACACCGGGGAGCTGTTTTTT	CSVYRDKNTGELFF	TRBJ2-2	TRBV29-1	.	once
TGCGCCAGCAGCCAAGGGCCGGGGGCTTTCGAAAAACTGTTTTTT	CASSQGPGAFEKLFF	TRBJ1-4	TRBV4-1	.	.
TGTGCCAGCACCAAACGGAGCAATCAGCCCCAGCATTTT	CASTKRSNQPQHF	TRBJ1-5	TRBV6-1	.	.
TGTGCCAGCAGTCCAGGGGGATTCACTTTAAACACCGGGGAGCTGTTTTTT	CASSPGGFTLNTGELFF	TRBJ2-2	TRBV28	TRBD1	.
TGCGCCAGCAGACCTACTAGCGGGAGCAGTTCCTACAATGAGCAGTTCTTC	CASRPTSGSSSYNEQFF	TRBJ2-1	TRBV5-1	TRBD2	.
TGTGCCAGCAGTCCAGACAGGGGGGCTGATCAGCCCCAGCATTTT	CASSPDRGADQPQHF	TRBJ1-5	TRBV27	TRBD1	once
TGTGCCAGCAGCCTTACACTGAACACTGAAGCTTTCTTT	CASSLTLNTEAFF	TRBJ1-1	TRBV5-8	.	.
TGTGCCAGCAGTGAAGCAGGGCAGATCTACGAGCAGTACTTC	CASSEAGQIYEQYF	TRBJ2-7	TRBV6-1	.	once
TGTGCCAGTAGTATAGGAGGGCAGAGCTATGGCTACACCTTC	CASSIGGQSYGYTF	TRBJ1-2	TRBV19	.	.
TGCGCCAGCAGCCCCGGGACAGAAGGAAACACCATATATTTT	CASSPGTEGNTIYF	TRBJ1-3	TRBV5-1	TRBD1	.
TGTGCCAGCTCACCAGCGACTAGCGGGAGTGGGACAGATACGCAGTATTTT	CASSPATSGSGTDTQYF	TRBJ2-3	TRBV18	TRBD2	.
TGTGCCAGCAGTTCTAGGAATGAGGCGGGTAGCAATGAGCAGTTCTTC	CASSSRNEAGSNEQFF	TRBJ2-1	TRBV27	.	once
TGTGCCAGCAGTTTATGGGGACAGGTTAATGAAAAACTGTTTTTT	CASSLWGQVNEKLFF	TRBJ1-4	TRBV28	TRBD1	.
TGTGCCAGCAGCCAAGGGAGCTCCGGGACTAGCGGGATTTGGGCCGGGGAGCTGTTTTTT	CASSQGSSGTSGIWAGELFF	TRBJ2-2	TRBV4-2	TRBD2	.
TGTGCCAGCAGGAACGGGCCTCCCGGCTCTGGGGCCAACGTCCTGACTTTC	CASRNGPPGSGANVLTF	TRBJ2-6	TRBV2	.	.
TGCGCCAGCAGCCAAGTGGGGGCTAGGATGGCATCCGAGCAGTACTTC	CASSQVGARMASEQYF	TRBJ2-7	TRBV4-1	.	.
TGTGCCAGCAGCCCCTACGACACCTACGAGCAGTACTTC	CASSPYDTYEQYF	TRBJ2-7	TRBV7-2	.	.
TGTGCCAGCCCCAACCCGGGAACCTACGAGCAGTACTTC	CASPNPGTYEQYF	TRBJ2-7	TRBV6-1	.	.
TGCGCCAGCAGCTTGGGGTCTAGCGATACGCAGTATTTT	CASSLGSSDTQYF	TRBJ2-3	TRBV5-1	.	once
TGTGCCAGCAGCTTCGGGATAAACACCGGGGAGCTGTTTTTT	CASSFGINTGELFF	TRBJ2-2	TRBV11-2	.	.
TGTGCCAGCTCACCGGGACTAGCGGGGGCCTACAATGAGCAGTTCTTC	CASSPGLAGAYNEQFF	TRBJ2-1	TRBV18	TRBD2	.
TGCGCCAGCAGCTTGGGACAGGAGTACAATGAGCAGTTCTTC	CASSLGQEYNEQFF	TRBJ2-1	TRBV5-1	.	.
TGCGCCAGCACGGGAGACAGGGTCGGACTTGGCTACACCTTC	CASTGDRVGLGYTF	TRBJ1-2	TRBV10-2	TRBD1	.
TGTGCCAGCAGTTACTATTACGAATCCCACGAGCAGTACTTC	CASSYYYESHEQYF	TRBJ2-7	TRBV6-6	.	.
TGCGCCAGCAGCTTGGAAGTTAGAGGCCCTAATGAAAAACTGTTTTTT	CASSLEVRGPNEKLFF	TRBJ1-4	TRBV5-1	.	.
TGTGCCAGTAGAGTCGGCAGCAATCAGCCCCAGCATTTT	CASRVGSNQPQHF	TRBJ1-5	TRBV19	.	few
TGTGCCAGCAGCTTAGCGGGACTCGAACAAGAGACCCAGTACTTC	CASSLAGLEQETQYF	TRBJ2-5	TRBV7-6	.	.
TGCAGCGTCGAACAGGGGCGGGGTGAAAAACTGTTTTTT	CSVEQGRGEKLFF	TRBJ1-4	TRBV29-1	TRBD1	.
TGTGCCAGTAGTATGATAGACAGGGCTTACGAGCAGTACTTC	CASSMIDRAYEQYF	TRBJ2-7	TRBV19	TRBD1	.
TGCGCCAGCAGCTTGTACCTCGCCAGGATGAACACCGGGGAGCTGTTTTTT	CASSLYLARMNTGELFF	TRBJ2-2	TRBV5-1	.	.
TGTGCCAGCCACGACGAGGGGGCGAGAAAGCCCCAGCATTTT	CASHDEGARKPQHF	TRBJ1-5	TRBV28	TRBD1	.
TGCGCCAGCAGCTTGGGTCAGGGGACGGGGACCGGGGAGCTGTTTTTT	CASSLGQGTGTGELFF	TRBJ2-2	TRBV5-1	.	once
TGTGCCAGTAGGGCGGCCGGCCAGCAGCCCCAGCATTTT	CASRAAGQQPQHF	TRBJ1-5	TRBV19	.	medium-sized
TGTGCCACCAGCAGCTTAGCGGGAAAAGGGAACAATGAGCAGTTCTTC	CATSSLAGKGNNEQFF	TRBJ2-1	TRBV15	TRBD2	once
TGCGCCAGCAGCTCCCAAGGGACTGGGAACACCATATATTTT	CASSSQGTGNTIYF	TRBJ1-3	TRBV5-1	.	few
TGTGCCAGTAGTATCATACTAGGACCAGAAGCTTTCTTT	CASSIILGPEAFF	TRBJ1-1	TRBV19	.	few
TGTGCCAGCAGTGTGTATGGGGTCGCTGAAGCTTTCTTT	CASSVYGVAEAFF	TRBJ1-1	TRBV6-5	.	.
TGTGCCAGTAGTTCATCGGCCCCCTCCTTCTGGTCGTCCCCTTGGAGGAACACCGGGGAGCTGTTTTTT	CASSSSAPSFWSSPWRNTGELFF	TRBJ2-2	TRBV19	.	once
TGCGCCAGCAGCTTGGATCGACTAGCGGGAGGACCGACCGAGACCTACGAGCAGTACTTC	CASSLDRLAGGPTETYEQYF	TRBJ2-7	TRBV5-1	TRBD2	.
TGTGCCAGTCAACTGGGGGCACTAGAGACCCAGTACTTC	CASQLGALETQYF	TRBJ2-5	TRBV6-1	.	.
TGTGCCAGCAGCGTAGCCGGGACTTACACAGATACGCAGTATTTT	CASSVAGTYTDTQYF	TRBJ2-3	TRBV9	.	.
TGTGCCAGCAGTGAATCACATACTCCCTACGAGCAGTACTTC	CASSESHTPYEQYF	TRBJ2-7	TRBV25-1	.	.
TGTGCCAGCAGTGAAGGCGGGAGGGTCCATACGCAGTATTTT	CASSEGGRVHTQYF	TRBJ2-3	TRBV6-1	TRBD2	.
TGTGCCAGCAGCTTGGGTCCGGGGACTACCTACGAGCAGTACTTC	CASSLGPGTTYEQYF	TRBJ2-7	TRBV5-5	TRBD2	.